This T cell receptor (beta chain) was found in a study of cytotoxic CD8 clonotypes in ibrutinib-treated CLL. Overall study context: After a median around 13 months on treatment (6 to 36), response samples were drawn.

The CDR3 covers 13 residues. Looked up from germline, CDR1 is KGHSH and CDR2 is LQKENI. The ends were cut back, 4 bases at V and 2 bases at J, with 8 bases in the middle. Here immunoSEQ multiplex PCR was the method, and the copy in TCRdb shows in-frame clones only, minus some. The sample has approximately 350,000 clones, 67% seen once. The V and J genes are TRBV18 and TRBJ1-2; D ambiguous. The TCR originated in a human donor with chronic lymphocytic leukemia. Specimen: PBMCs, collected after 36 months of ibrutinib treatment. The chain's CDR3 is CASSQGYNYGYTF. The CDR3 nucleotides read TGTGCCAGCTCACAGGGATACAACTATGGCTACACCTTC.